One TCR beta chain is described in this entry. Authors of the study amplified TCR beta CDR3 regions from RNA transcripts. First-round RT-PCR of the TCR CDR3 relied on the HTBI primer set. TCRdb processed the multiplex PCR reads anew with MiXCR; each CDR3 protein has one entry. The sample carries 400,000 to 550,000 distinct CDR3 sequences, 24% recorded once. This CDR3 spans 17 amino acids. V lost 2 bases to trimming and J lost 0 bases; unmatched junction nucleotides: 6. The germline gives CDR1 SGHDN, CDR2 FVKESK. The source of the sample is a study of T cells in Graves' hyperthyroidism and ophthalmopathy.

The origin of this receptor is a woman under 40 with Graves' ophthalmopathy. Sequenced: blood. V gene TRBV14 combines with J gene TRBJ1-1; 10 positions match TRBD1. The CDR3 DNA reads as TGTGCCAGCAGCCAATGGGGGACAGGGGTTGTGAACACTGAAGCTTTCTTT. Residues: CASSQWGTGVVNTEAFF. Full variable domain (rest looked up from reference TRBV14 and TRBJ1-1): EAGVTQFPSHSVIEKGQTVTLRCDPISGHDNLYWYRRVMGKEIKFLLHFVKESKQDESGMPNNRFLAERTGGTYSTLKVQPAELEDSGVYFCASSQWGTGVVNTEAFFGQGTRLTVV.